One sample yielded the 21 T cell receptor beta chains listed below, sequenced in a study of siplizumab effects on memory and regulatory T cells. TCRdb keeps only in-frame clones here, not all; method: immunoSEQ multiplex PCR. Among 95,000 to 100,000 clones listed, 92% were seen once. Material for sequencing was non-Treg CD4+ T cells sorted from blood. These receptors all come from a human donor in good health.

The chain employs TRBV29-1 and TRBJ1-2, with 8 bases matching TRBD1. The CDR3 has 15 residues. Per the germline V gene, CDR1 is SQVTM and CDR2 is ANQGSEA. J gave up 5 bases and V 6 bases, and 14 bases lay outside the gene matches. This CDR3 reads CSVEHAGTGWYGYTF. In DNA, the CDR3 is TGCAGCGTAGAGCACGCCGGGACAGGATGGTATGGCTACACCTTC. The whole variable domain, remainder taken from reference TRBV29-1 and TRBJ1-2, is SAVISQKPSRDICQRGTSLTIQCQVDSQVTMMFWYRQQPGQSLTLIATANQGSEATYESGFVIDKFPISRPNLTFSTLTVSNMSPEDSSIYLCSVEHAGTGWYGYTFGSGTRLTVV.

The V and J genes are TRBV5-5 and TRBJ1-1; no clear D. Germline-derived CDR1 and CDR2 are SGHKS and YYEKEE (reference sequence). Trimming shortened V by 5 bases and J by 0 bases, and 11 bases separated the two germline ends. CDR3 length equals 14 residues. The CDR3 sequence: CASRSGWLNTEAFF. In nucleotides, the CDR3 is TGTGCCAGCAGGTCTGGGTGGTTGAACACTGAAGCTTTCTTT.

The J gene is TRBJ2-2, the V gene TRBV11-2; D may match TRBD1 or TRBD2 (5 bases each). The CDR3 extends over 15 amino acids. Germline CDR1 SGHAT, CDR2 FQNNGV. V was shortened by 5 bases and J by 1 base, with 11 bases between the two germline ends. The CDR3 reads CASSVGTVNTGELFF. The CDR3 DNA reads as TGTGCCAGCAGCGTTGGGACGGTGAACACCGGGGAGCTGTTTTTT.

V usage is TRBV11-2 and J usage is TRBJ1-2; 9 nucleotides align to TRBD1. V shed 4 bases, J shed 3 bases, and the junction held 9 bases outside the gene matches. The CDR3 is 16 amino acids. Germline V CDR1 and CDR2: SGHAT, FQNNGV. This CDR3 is CASSSEGRQGDYGYTF. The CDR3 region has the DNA TGTGCCAGCAGCTCGGAGGGGAGACAGGGGGACTATGGCTACACCTTC.

In nucleotides, the CDR3 is TGTGCCAGCAGCTATAGCGGGAGCTACACCGGGGAGCTGTTTTTT. It encodes CASSYSGSYTGELFF. This rearrangement joins TRBV9 to TRBJ2-2, with 9 bases that match TRBD2. The CDR3 totals 15 residues. The J segment lost 3 bases and the V segment lost 4 bases, leaving 4 bases of the junction unmatched. CDR1 SGDLS and CDR2 YYNGEE come from the germline V gene.

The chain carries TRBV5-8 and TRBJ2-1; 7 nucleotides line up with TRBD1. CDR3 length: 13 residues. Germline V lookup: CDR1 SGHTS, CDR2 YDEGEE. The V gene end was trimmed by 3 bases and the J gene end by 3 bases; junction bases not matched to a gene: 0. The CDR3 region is CASSWDSYNEQFF. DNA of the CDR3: TGTGCCAGCAGCTGGGACAGCTACAATGAGCAGTTCTTC.

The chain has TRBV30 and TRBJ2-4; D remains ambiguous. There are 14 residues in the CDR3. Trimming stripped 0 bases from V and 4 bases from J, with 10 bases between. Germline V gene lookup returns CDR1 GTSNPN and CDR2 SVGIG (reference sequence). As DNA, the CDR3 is TGTGCCTGGAGTGTGGCCAGTACTAAAAACATTCAGTACTTC. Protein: CAWSVASTKNIQYF.

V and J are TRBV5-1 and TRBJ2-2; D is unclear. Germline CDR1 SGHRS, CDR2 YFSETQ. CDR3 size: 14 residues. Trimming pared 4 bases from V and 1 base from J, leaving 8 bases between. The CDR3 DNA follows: TGCGCCAGCAGCGGTCTAGTGAACACCGGGGAGCTGTTTTTT. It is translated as CASSGLVNTGELFF.

The CDR3 DNA sequence: TGTGCCAGTCCCAGGGCAGGAATCTCCTACGAGCAGTACTTC. This codes for CASPRAGISYEQYF. V gene TRBV2 combines with J gene TRBJ2-7; D possibly corresponds to TRBD1 (5 bases). Trimming took 9 bases from V and 0 from J, leaving 15 bases between them. CDR3 length: 14 amino acids. From germline, CDR1 is SNHLY and CDR2 FYNNEI.

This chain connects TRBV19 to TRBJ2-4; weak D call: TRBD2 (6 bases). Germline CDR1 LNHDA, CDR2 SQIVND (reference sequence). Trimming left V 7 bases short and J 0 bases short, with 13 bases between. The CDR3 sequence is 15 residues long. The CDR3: CASTQPGEAKNIQYF. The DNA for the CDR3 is TGTGCCAGTACTCAACCGGGGGAAGCCAAAAACATTCAGTACTTC.

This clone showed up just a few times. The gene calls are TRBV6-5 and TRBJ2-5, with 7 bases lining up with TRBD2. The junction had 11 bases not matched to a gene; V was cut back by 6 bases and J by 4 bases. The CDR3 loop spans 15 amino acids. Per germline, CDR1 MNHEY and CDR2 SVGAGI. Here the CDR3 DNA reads TGTGCCAGCAGAAAAACTGGGGGGGGAGCAGAGACCCAGTACTTC. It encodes CASRKTGGGAETQYF.

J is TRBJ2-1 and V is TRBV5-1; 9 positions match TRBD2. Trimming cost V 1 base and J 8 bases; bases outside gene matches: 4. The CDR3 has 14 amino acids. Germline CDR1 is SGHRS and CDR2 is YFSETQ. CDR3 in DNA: TGCGCCAGCAGCTTGTTCGCGGGAGGGGATGAGCAGTTCTTC. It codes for CASSLFAGGDEQFF.

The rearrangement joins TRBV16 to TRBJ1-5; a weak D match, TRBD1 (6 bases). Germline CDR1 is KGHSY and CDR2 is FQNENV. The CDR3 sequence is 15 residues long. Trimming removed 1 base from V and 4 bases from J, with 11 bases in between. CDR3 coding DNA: TGTGCCAGCAGCCAATTCGGCAGGGGTAATCAGCCCCAGCATTTT. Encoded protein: CASSQFGRGNQPQHF. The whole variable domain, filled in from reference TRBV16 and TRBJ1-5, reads GEEVAQTPKHLVRGEGQKAKLYCAPIKGHSYVFWYQQVLKNEFKFLISFQNENVFDETGMPKERFSAKCLPNSPCSLEIQATKLEDSAVYFCASSQFGRGNQPQHFGDGTRLSIL.

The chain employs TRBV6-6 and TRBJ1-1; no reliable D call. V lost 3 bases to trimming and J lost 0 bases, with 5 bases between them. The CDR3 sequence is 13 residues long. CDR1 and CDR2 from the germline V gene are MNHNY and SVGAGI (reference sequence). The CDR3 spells CASSYVVNTEAFF. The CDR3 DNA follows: TGTGCCAGCAGTTATGTAGTGAACACTGAAGCTTTCTTT.

CDR3 residues: CAWSGLAGEHEQFF. The CDR3 DNA is TGTGCCTGGAGTGGACTAGCGGGAGAGCATGAGCAGTTCTTC. V gene TRBV30 combines with J gene TRBJ2-1; 12 bases are a match to TRBD2. Germline V gene sequence: CDR1 GTSNPN, CDR2 SVGIG (reference sequence). There are 14 residues in the CDR3. V dropped 1 base and J dropped 8; count of bases not matched to a gene: 3.

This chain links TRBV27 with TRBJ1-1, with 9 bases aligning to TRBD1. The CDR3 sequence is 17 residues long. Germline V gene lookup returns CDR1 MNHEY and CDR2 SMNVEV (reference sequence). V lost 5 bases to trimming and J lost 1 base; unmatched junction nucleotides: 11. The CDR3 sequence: CASSAYRDRASNTEAFF. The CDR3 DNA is TGTGCCAGCAGTGCATACCGGGACAGGGCGTCGAACACTGAAGCTTTCTTT.

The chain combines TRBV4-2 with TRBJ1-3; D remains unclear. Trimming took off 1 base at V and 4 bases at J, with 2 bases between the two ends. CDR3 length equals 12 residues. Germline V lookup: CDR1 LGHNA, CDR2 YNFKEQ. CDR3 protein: CASSQAGNTIYF. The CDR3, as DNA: TGTGCCAGCAGCCAAGCCGGAAACACCATATATTTT.

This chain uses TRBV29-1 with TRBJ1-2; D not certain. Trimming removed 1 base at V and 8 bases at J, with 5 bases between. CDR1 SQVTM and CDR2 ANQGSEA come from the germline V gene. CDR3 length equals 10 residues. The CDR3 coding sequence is TGCAGCGTTGAAGGGCGCGGCTACACCTTC. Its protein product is CSVEGRGYTF.

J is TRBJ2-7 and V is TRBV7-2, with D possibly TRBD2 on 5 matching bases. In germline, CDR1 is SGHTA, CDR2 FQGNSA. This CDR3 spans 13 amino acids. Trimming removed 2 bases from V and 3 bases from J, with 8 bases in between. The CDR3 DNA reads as TGTGCCAGCAGCTTAACCGGGATCTACGAGCAGTACTTC. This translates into CASSLTGIYEQYF.

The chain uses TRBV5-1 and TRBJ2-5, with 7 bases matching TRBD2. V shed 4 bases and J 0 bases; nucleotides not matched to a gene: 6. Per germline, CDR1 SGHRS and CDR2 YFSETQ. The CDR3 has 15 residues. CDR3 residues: CASSPYGTNQETQYF. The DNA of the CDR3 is TGCGCCAGCAGCCCCTACGGGACTAACCAAGAGACCCAGTACTTC.

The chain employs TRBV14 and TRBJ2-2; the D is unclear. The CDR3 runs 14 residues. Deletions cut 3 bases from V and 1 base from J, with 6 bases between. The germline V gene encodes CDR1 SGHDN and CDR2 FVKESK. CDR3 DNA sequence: TGTGCCAGCAGCCAGCGACTGAACACCGGGGAGCTGTTTTTT. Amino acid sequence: CASSQRLNTGELFF.